What follows describes a single T cell receptor beta chain. Its specific antigen is unknown. No much larger clonotype is one base removed from it; base qualities were not supplied. V and J are truncated by 6 bases and 0 bases respectively, leaving an intervening sequence of 17 bases. According to the germline V gene, CDR1 reads MDHEN and CDR2 reads SYDVKM. Counted from cysteine to phenylalanine, this CDR3 has 16 amino acids. The DNA shown is the 48-base CDR3, in frame from base 1. The record originates from a study of response to subunit inactivated influenza vaccine (dated by TCRdb to the late 2010s). Concerning the study at large: To follow how T cells responded to a trivalent subunit inactivated influenza vaccine, the researchers relied on deep quantitative profiling of the T cell receptor repertoire. Results the study describes overall, beyond this receptor: It was suggested by the authors that each seasonal influenza vaccination may recruit only a limited number of new T cells.

Libraries were made using RT-PCR. The run used an Illumina HiSeq 2500. Clones were called with MiXCR by TCRdb after fastp trimmed the public reads at Q25, and only in-frame beta chains were retained. Rows merge per CDR3 protein into single entries with the most common DNA and genes. In this sample the table shows hundreds of thousands of distinct CDR3 sequences, approximately 20% of which occur a single time. The ten largest clonotypes hold approximately 10% of the sample. The source was PBMCs from blood, collected 21 months after vaccination. The rearranged chain carries TRBV28 and TRBJ2-5, with a weak D call of TRBD1 (6 bases match). The clonotype originates from a man aged 45 to 75 who received an inactivated influenza vaccine. Donor details come from another sample of the same person, matched by shared clones. The sequenced DNA: TGTGCCAGCAGCGACGGACAGTTAAGGTACCAAGAGACCCAGTACTTC. Translated, this gives CASSDGQLRYQETQYF. Outside the CDR3, residues come from the reference TRBV28 and TRBJ2-5 proteins, so the full variable domain is: DVKVTQSSRYLVKRTGEKVFLECVQDMDHENMFWYRQDPGLGLRLIYFSYDVKMKEKGDIPEGYSVSREKKERFSLILESASTNQTSMYLCASSDGQLRYQETQYFGPGTRLLVL.